This TCR beta chain was identified during a study of cytomegalovirus exposure and HLA in healthy donors. Primers for the PCR totalled 60 Vbeta and 13 Jbeta. The protocol was immunoSEQ multiplex PCR, while the TCRdb copy is restricted to in-frame clones and leaves out a portion. This table holds about 120,000 clones, approximately 80% found once. Study-level results: One variant, a missense change in DCLRE1C, was linked in a later analysis to TCR beta V- and J-gene trimming.

This clone has only a few counts. What it binds is not known. The clonotype was recovered from a middle-aged man in good health and CMV-seropositive. Sequenced: PBMCs.

CDR3 amino acids: CASSWTSGSLTDTQYF. The CDR3 DNA reads TGTGCCAGCAGCTGGACTAGCGGGAGTCTCACAGATACGCAGTATTTT. The rearrangement links TRBV2 to TRBJ2-3, with 13 bases fitting TRBD2. The V gene end was trimmed by 6 bases and the J gene end by 2 bases; junction bases not matched to a gene: 5. The germline CDR1 and CDR2 sequences are SNHLY and FYNNEI. CDR3 length: 16 residues.